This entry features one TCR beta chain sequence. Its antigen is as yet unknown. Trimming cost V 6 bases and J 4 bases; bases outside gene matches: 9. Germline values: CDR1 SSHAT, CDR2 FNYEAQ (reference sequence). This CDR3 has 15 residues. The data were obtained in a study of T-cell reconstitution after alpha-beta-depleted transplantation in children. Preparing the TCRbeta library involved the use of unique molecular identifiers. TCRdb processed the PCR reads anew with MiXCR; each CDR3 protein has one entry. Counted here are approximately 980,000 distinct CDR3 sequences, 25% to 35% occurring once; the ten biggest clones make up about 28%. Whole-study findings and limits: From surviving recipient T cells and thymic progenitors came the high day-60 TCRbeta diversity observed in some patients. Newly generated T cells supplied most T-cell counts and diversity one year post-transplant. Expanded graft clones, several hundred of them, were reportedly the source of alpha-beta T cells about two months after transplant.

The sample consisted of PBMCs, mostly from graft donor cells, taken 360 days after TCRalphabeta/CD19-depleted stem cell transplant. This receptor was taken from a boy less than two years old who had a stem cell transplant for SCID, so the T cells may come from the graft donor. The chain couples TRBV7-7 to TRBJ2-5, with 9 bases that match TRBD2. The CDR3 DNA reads TGTGCCAGCAGATACAGCGGGGGGCGGGGAGAGACCCAGTACTTC. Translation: CASRYSGGRGETQYF.